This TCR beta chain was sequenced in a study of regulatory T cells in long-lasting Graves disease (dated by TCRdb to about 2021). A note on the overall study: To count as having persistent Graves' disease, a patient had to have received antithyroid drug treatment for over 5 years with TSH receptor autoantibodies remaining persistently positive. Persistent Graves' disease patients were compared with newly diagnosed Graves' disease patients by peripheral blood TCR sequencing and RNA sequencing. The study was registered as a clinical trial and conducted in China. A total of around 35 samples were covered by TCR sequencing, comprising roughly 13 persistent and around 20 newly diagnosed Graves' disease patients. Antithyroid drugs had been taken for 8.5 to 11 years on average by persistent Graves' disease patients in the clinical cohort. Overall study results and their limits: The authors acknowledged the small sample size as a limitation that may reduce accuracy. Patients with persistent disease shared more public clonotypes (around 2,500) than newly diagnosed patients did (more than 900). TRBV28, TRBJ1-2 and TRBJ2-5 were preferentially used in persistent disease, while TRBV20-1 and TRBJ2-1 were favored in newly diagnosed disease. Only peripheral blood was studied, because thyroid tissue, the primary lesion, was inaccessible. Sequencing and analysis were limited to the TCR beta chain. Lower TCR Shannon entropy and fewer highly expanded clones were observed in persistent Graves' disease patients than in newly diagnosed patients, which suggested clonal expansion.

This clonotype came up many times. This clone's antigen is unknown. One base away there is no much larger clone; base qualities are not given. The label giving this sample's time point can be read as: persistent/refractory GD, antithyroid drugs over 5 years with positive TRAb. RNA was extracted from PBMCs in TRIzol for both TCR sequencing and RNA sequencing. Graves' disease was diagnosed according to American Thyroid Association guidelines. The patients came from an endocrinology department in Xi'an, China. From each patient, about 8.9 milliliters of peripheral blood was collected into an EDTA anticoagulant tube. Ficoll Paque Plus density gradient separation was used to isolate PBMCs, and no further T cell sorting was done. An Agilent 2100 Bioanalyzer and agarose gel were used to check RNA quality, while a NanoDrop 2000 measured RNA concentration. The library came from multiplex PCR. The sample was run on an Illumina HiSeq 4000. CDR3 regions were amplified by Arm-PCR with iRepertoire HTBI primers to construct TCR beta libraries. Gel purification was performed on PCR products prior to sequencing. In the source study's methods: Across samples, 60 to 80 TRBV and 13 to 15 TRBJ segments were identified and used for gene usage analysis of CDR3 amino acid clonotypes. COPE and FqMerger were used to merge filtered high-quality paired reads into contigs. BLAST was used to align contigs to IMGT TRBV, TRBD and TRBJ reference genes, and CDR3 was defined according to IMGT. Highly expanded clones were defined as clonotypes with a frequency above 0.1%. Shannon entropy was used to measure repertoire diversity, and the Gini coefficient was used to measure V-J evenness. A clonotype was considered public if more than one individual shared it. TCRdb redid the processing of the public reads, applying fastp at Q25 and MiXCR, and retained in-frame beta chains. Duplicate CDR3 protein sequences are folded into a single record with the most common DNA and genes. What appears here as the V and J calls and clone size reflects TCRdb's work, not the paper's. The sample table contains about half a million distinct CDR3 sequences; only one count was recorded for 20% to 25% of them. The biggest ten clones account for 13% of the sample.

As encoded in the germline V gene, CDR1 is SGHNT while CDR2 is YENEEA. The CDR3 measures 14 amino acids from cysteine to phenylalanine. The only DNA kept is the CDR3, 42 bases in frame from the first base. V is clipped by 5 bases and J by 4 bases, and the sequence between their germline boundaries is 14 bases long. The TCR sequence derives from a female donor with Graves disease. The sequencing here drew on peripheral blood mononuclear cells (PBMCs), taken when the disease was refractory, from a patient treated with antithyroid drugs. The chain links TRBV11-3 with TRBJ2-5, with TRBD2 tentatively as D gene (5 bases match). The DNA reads TGTGCCAGCAGCCCGGCGCGGGTCTTAGAGACCCAGTACTTC. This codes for CASSPARVLETQYF.